These 22 T cell receptor beta chains came from one sample sequenced in a study of blood T cell repertoires in COVID-19 (dated by TCRdb to the early 2020s). To prepare the library, the immunoSEQ multiplex PCR assay was applied. TCRdb took over this immuneACCESS table, retaining in-frame rearrangements with V and J assigned. Such tables are incomplete; in checked studies, under half of the missing clones stem from an unresolved V gene, and the remainder is unexplained. The sample contains about 310,000 clones, around 87% of them found a single time. The ten biggest clones cover 7.8% of the sample. Sample: peripheral blood. The receptors stem from a woman in her 50s who had recovered from COVID-19.

This sequence joins TRBV6-5 and TRBJ2-7; possibly TRBD1 for D (6 bases). The CDR3 sequence is 10 residues long. Germline V gene sequence: CDR1 MNHEY, CDR2 SVGAGI. For the CDR3, the DNA is TGTGGGACAGATTCCTACGAGCAGTACTTC. Amino acid sequence: CGTDSYEQYF.

This sequence joins TRBV2 and TRBJ1-1, with 8 bases that match TRBD1. CDR3 length equals 13 residues. In germline, CDR1 is SNHLY, CDR2 FYNNEI. J was trimmed by 3 bases and V by 5 bases; bases with no gene match: 2. In DNA form, the CDR3 reads TGTGCCAGCAGTCGGACAGGGTACACTGAAGCTTTCTTT. This encodes CASSRTGYTEAFF.

This chain links TRBV10-3 with TRBJ2-5; D is unresolved. CDR3 length: 12 residues. The V and J ends lost 4 bases and 2 bases respectively, with 5 bases between them. Germline V gene sequence: CDR1 ENHRY, CDR2 SYGVKD. The CDR3: CAISGDQETQYF. CDR3 coding DNA: TGTGCCATCAGTGGAGATCAAGAGACCCAGTACTTC.

The V and J genes are TRBV3-1 (or the pseudogene TRBV3-2) and TRBJ2-2; no definite D call. CDR3 length: 15 residues. Between the trimmed V and J ends, which lost 1 base and 1 base, there was a span of 7 bases. Germline CDR1 LGHDT, CDR2 YNNKEL (reference sequence). The CDR3 nucleotides are TGTGCCAGCAGCCAAGTCGGTATGAACACCGGGGAGCTGTTTTTT. This gives the protein CASSQVGMNTGELFF.

The V call is TRBV5-1, the J call TRBJ1-1; 8 nucleotides align to TRBD1. CDR3 size: 14 residues. The J segment lost 8 bases and the V segment lost 0 bases, leaving 6 bases of the junction unmatched. Germline V CDR1 and CDR2: SGHRS, YFSETQ. The CDR3 bases are TGCGCCAGCAGCTTGGGACAGGGGTCGACAGAAGCTTTCTTT. It translates to CASSLGQGSTEAFF.

The chain joins TRBV28 to TRBJ2-4; 12 positions match TRBD2. Germline lookup yields CDR1 MDHEN and CDR2 SYDVKM. This CDR3 comprises 16 residues. Unmatched junction bases numbered 8, after V lost 5 bases and J lost 6 bases. The CDR3 nucleotides are TGTGCCAGCAGTCCCGGACTAGCGGGACTCCTAAACATTCAGTACTTC. As protein: CASSPGLAGLLNIQYF. Full variable domain (remainder filled in from reference TRBV28 and TRBJ2-4): DVKVTQSSRYLVKRTGEKVFLECVQDMDHENMFWYRQDPGLGLRLIYFSYDVKMKEKGDIPEGYSVSREKKERFSLILESASTNQTSMYLCASSPGLAGLLNIQYFGAGTRLSVL.

The J gene is TRBJ1-3, the V gene TRBV5-1; 12 bases line up with TRBD1. Germline-derived CDR1 and CDR2 are SGHRS and YFSETQ. The CDR3 is made up of 14 amino acids. V was pared by 4 bases and J by 11 bases, with 7 bases of the junction left unmatched. CDR3 residues: CASSPGQGALSIYF. CDR3 sequence (DNA): TGCGCCAGCAGCCCGGGACAGGGGGCGCTTTCCATATATTTT.

This clone was seen a handful of times. V is TRBV2 and J is TRBJ2-5, with 10 bases aligning to TRBD1. Germline V gives CDR1 SNHLY, CDR2 FYNNEI. This CDR3 has 18 amino acids. Losses at the gene ends were 4 bases for V and 2 bases for J; bases not matched to a gene: 13. The DNA of the CDR3 is TGTGCCAGCAGTGGCCCGGGACAGGGGCGACTTCGACAAGAGACCCAGTACTTC. Residues: CASSGPGQGRLRQETQYF.

The chain has TRBV9 and TRBJ2-3; 11 bases match TRBD2. The CDR3 extends over 16 amino acids. The J segment lost 2 bases and the V segment lost 3 bases, leaving 5 bases of the junction unmatched. Germline CDR1 SGDLS, CDR2 YYNGEE. The CDR3 region has the DNA TGTGCCAGCAGCGCCCTAGCGGGAGGCCCCACAGATACGCAGTATTTT. Amino acid sequence: CASSALAGGPTDTQYF.

CDR3 DNA: TGTGCCAGCAGCGTAGCGGGAGGGAACTCACCCCTCCACTTT. It specifies CASSVAGGNSPLHF. The chain carries TRBV9 and TRBJ1-6; D is unclear. The germline V gene encodes CDR1 SGDLS and CDR2 YYNGEE. This CDR3 spans 14 amino acids. Trimming took off 0 bases at V and 10 bases at J, with 11 bases between the two ends.

The rearrangement uses TRBV19 and TRBJ2-7, with 8 bases aligning to TRBD1. CDR1 LNHDA and CDR2 SQIVND come from the germline V gene (reference sequence). The CDR3 has 15 amino acids. V lost 3 bases and J lost 6; bases outside the gene matches: 10. The CDR3 is CASSMGEAGGREQYF. In DNA form, the CDR3 reads TGTGCCAGTAGTATGGGTGAAGCAGGGGGCCGCGAGCAGTACTTC.

This clone was found once. The rearrangement uses TRBV28 and TRBJ2-3; the match to TRBD2 covers 8 bases. In germline, CDR1 is MDHEN, CDR2 SYDVKM. The J segment lost 6 bases and the V segment lost 7 bases, leaving 6 bases of the junction unmatched. This CDR3 is 13 amino acids long. CDR3 residues: CASNGRAWDTQYF. CDR3 bases: TGTGCCAGCAACGGGAGGGCCTGGGATACGCAGTATTTT.

The chain is built from TRBV5-1 and TRBJ2-7; D is unresolved. V lost 6 bases and J 0 bases, leaving 10 bases between the germline ends. This CDR3 spans 13 amino acids. Germline V gives CDR1 SGHRS, CDR2 YFSETQ. In DNA, the CDR3 is TGCGCCAGCACCCACACAGTCTCCTACGAGCAGTACTTC. This sequence encodes CASTHTVSYEQYF.

J is TRBJ1-5 and V is TRBV29-1, with TRBD1 identical over 7 bases. Germline V gene sequence: CDR1 SQVTM, CDR2 ANQGSEA. The CDR3 runs 12 residues. V shed 6 bases and J 5 bases; nucleotides not matched to a gene: 4. CDR3 sequence reads: CSVGDSHQPQHF. The CDR3 DNA sequence: TGCAGCGTCGGGGACAGCCATCAGCCCCAGCATTTT.

The V call is TRBV5-4, the J call TRBJ1-3; 11 positions agree with TRBD1. The V gene end was trimmed by 0 bases and the J gene end by 4 bases; junction bases not matched to a gene: 9. The CDR3 totals 18 residues. CDR1 SGHNT and CDR2 YYREEE come from the germline V gene (reference sequence). CDR3 region: CASSLGTGGAMTGNTIYF. In nucleotides, the CDR3 is TGTGCCAGCAGCTTGGGGACAGGGGGCGCTATGACGGGAAACACCATATATTTT.

This clone was seen only once. The chain has TRBV19 and TRBJ1-2; D perhaps matches TRBD1 (5 bases). Trimming left V 1 base short and J 4 bases short, with 13 bases between. CDR1 is LNHDA and CDR2 is SQIVND in the germline V gene (reference sequence). The CDR3 consists of 15 residues. The CDR3 is CASSIVQGRSYGYTF. In DNA form, the CDR3 reads TGTGCCAGTAGTATAGTCCAGGGAAGATCCTATGGCTACACCTTC. Supplemented by reference TRBV19 and TRBJ1-2, the full variable domain reads DGGITQSPKYLFRKEGQNVTLSCEQNLNHDAMYWYRQDPGQGLRLIYYSQIVNDFQKGDIAEGYSVSREKKESFPLTVTSAQKNPTAFYLCASSIVQGRSYGYTFGSGTRLTVV.

V usage is TRBV6-4 and J usage is TRBJ2-2; D is perhaps TRBD1 (5 bases). Germline V gene data show CDR1 as MRHNA and CDR2 as SNTAGT. Trimming shortened V by 2 bases and J by 4 bases, and 8 bases separated the two germline ends. The CDR3 is made up of 14 amino acids. The CDR3 here is CASSDQGGTGELFF. DNA for the CDR3: TGTGCCAGCAGTGACCAGGGCGGCACCGGGGAGCTGTTTTTT.

The sample holds one count of this clone. The chain combines TRBV7-2 with TRBJ2-3; maybe TRBD2 (5 bases). The germline CDR1 and CDR2 sequences are SGHTA and FQGNSA. CDR3 length: 13 amino acids. Trimming left V 8 bases short and J 0 bases short, with 9 bases between. In DNA, the CDR3 is TGTGCCAGCGGATCGGGGAGCACAGATACGCAGTATTTT. It codes for CASGSGSTDTQYF.

A note on this clone: The sample has other DNA sequences that encode this CDR3 too. The genes are TRBV6-2 or TRBV6-3 and TRBJ1-1, with D maybe TRBD1 (6 bases). The V and J ends lost 1 base and 4 bases respectively, with 7 bases between them. The CDR3 has 13 residues. The V gene's germline CDR1 is MNHEY and CDR2 SVGEGT. The CDR3 DNA reads as TGTGCCAGCAGTTACTTGGGGGCCACTGAAGCTTTCTTT. Protein: CASSYLGATEAFF.

The chain couples TRBV7-2 to TRBJ2-1, with TRBD2 matching 13 bases. Germline CDR1 reads SGHTA; CDR2 reads FQGNSA. Losses at the gene ends were 2 bases for V and 5 bases for J; bases not matched to a gene: 3. CDR3 length: 16 residues. The CDR3 bases are TGTGCCAGCAGCTTATGGACTAGCGGGAGCCACAATGAGCAGTTCTTC. Encoded protein: CASSLWTSGSHNEQFF.

This chain connects TRBV10-3 to TRBJ1-2, with TRBD1 matching 10 bases. CDR3 length: 11 residues. Germline-derived CDR1 and CDR2 are ENHRY and SYGVKD. V shed 11 bases and J 6 bases; nucleotides not matched to a gene: 3. The CDR3 spells CALGQGNGYTF. The CDR3 nucleotides read TGTGCCCTGGGACAGGGGAATGGCTACACCTTC.

The CDR3 bases are TGTGCCAGCAGCTTAAACCGGGGCAGGGGAAGCACAGATACGCAGTATTTT. Translation: CASSLNRGRGSTDTQYF. V gene TRBV7-9 combines with J gene TRBJ2-3, with a weak D call TRBD1 (6 bases). This CDR3 is built from 17 residues. CDR1 and CDR2 from the germline V gene are SEHNR and FQNEAQ (reference sequence). V dropped 2 bases and J dropped 0 bases, with 15 bases sitting between them.